This TCR beta chain stems from a study of T cell responses to AZD1222 COVID-19 vaccine. Study-wide findings and caveats: Nearly half of spike-specific TCRs reportedly target unmutated variant regions.

The repertoire was sequenced with immunoSEQ multiplex PCR; TCRdb's copy has only in-frame clones and lacks some. Of just over 150,000 clones in the sample, 75% to 95% were seen once. To note about this clone: Antigen specificity is unknown.

This clonotype was sampled from an adult in good health. The sample in question was peripheral blood, obtained on day 0 of AZD1222 vaccination.

The CDR3 reads CASIPRAGPYNEQFF. The CDR3 coding sequence is TGTGCCAGCATACCGAGGGCGGGCCCCTACAATGAGCAGTTCTTC. The chain combines TRBV27 with TRBJ2-1; D is perhaps TRBD2 (5 bases). This CDR3 is built from 15 residues. Per germline, CDR1 MNHEY and CDR2 SMNVEV (reference sequence). The ends were cut back, 7 bases at V and 2 bases at J, with 15 bases in the middle.